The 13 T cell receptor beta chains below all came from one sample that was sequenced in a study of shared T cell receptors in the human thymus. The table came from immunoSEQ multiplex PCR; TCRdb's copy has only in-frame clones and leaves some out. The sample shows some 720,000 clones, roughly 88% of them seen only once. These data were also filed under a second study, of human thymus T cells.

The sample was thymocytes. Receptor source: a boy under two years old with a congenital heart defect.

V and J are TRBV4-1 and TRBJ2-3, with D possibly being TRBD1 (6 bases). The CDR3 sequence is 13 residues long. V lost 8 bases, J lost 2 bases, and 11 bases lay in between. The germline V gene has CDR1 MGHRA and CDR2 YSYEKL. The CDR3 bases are TGCGCCAGCCTCGCAGGGGACACAGATACGCAGTATTTT. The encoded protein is CASLAGDTDTQYF.

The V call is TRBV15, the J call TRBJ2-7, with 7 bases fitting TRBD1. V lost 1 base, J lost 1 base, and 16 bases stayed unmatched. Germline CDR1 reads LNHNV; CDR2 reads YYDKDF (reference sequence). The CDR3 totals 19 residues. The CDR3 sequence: CATSRGVIPGQRTSYEQYF. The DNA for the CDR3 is TGTGCCACCAGCAGAGGTGTAATACCGGGACAGCGAACATCCTACGAGCAGTACTTC.

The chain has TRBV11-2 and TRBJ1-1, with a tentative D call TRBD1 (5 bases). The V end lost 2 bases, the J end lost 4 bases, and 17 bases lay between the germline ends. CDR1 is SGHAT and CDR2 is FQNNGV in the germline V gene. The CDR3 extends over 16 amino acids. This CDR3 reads CASSLNEKGAGTEAFF. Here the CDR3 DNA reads TGTGCCAGCAGCTTAAACGAAAAAGGGGCCGGCACTGAAGCTTTCTTT.

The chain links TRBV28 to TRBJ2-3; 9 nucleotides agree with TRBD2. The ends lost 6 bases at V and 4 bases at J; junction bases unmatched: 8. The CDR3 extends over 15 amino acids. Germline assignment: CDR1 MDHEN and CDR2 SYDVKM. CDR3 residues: CASRDSSGSSDTQYF. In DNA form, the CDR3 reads TGTGCCAGCAGGGATAGTAGCGGGAGTTCAGATACGCAGTATTTT.

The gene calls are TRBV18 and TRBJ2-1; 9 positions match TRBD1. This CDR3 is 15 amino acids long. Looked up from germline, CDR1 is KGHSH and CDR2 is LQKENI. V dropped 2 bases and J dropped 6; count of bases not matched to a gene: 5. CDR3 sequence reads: CASSPDRDRANEQFF. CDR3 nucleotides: TGTGCCAGCTCACCAGACCGGGACAGGGCCAATGAGCAGTTCTTC.

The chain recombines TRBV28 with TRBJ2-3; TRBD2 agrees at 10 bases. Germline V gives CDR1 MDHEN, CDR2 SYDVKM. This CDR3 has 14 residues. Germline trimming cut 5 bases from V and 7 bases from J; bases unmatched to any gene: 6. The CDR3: CASSPPSGSNTQYF. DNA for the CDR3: TGTGCCAGCAGTCCCCCTAGCGGGAGCAATACGCAGTATTTT.

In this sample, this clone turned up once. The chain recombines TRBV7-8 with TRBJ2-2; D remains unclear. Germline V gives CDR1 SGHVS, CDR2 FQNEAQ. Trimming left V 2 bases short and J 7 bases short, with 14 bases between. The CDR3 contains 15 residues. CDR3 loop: CASSLRVPQHGELFF. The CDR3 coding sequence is TGTGCCAGCAGCTTACGGGTACCCCAGCACGGGGAGCTGTTTTTT.

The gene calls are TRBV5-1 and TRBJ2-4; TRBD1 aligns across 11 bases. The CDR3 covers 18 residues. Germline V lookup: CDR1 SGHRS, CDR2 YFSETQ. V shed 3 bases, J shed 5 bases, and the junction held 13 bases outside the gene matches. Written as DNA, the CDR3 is TGCGCCAGCAGCTGGGACAGGGGGGTTACAGGGCCCGAAAACATTCAGTACTTC. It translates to CASSWDRGVTGPENIQYF.

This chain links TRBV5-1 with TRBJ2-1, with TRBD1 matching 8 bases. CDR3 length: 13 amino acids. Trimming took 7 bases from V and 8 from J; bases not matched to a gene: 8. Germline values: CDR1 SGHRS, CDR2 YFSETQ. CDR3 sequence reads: CASQGQDEDEQFF. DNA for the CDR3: TGCGCCAGCCAGGGACAGGACGAGGATGAGCAGTTCTTC.

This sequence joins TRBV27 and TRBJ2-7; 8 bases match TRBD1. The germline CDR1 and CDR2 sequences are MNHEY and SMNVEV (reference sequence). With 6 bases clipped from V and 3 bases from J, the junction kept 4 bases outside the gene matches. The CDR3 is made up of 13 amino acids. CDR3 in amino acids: CASRDRANYEQYF. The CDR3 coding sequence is TGTGCCAGCAGGGACAGGGCCAACTACGAGCAGTACTTC.

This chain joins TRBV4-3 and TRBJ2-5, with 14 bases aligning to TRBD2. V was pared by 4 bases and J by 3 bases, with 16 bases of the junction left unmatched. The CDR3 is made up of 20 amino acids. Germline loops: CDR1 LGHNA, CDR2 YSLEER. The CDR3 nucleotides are TGCGCCAGCAGCCCCCTTGGGGGACTAGCGGGAGAGCGGGAGAAAGAGACCCAGTACTTC. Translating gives CASSPLGGLAGEREKETQYF.

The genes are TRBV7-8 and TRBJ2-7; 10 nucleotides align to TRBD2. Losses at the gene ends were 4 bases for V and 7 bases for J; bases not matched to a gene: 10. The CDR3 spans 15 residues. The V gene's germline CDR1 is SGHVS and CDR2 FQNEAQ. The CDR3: CASSSRAGGPREQYF. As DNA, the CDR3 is TGTGCCAGCAGCTCAAGAGCGGGAGGGCCACGGGAGCAGTACTTC.

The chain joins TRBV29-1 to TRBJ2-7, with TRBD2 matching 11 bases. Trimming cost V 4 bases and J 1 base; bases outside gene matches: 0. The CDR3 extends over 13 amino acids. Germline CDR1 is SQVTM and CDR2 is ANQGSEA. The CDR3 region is CSVGTSGSYEQYF. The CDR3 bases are TGCAGCGTTGGGACTAGCGGGTCCTACGAGCAGTACTTC.